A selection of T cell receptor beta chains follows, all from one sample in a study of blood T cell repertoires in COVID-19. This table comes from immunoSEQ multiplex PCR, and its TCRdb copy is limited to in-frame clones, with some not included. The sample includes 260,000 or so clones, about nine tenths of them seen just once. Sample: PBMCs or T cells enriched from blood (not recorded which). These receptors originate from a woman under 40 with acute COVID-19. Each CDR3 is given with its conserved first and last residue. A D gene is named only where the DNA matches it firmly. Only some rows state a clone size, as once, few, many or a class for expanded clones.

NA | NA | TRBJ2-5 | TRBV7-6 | CASSRQETQYF | TGTGCCAGCAGTCGCCAAGAGACCCAGTACTTC
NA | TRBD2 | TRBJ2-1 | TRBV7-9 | CASSLRLSGGWFEQFF | TGTGCCAGCAGTTTACGACTGAGCGGGGGCTGGTTTGAGCAGTTCTTC
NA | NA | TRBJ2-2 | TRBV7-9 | CASSFILRPGHGELFF | TGTGCCAGCAGCTTTATCCTCCGACCGGGACATGGGGAGCTGTTTTTT
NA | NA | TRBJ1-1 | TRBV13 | CASSRGQMNTEAFF | TGTGCCAGCAGCCGCGGACAGATGAACACTGAAGCTTTCTTT
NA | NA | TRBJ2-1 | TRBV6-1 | CASSEAPYEQFF | TGTGCCAGCAGTGAAGCCCCCTATGAGCAGTTCTTC
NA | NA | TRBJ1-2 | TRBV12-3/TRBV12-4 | CASSFGDFGYTF | TGTGCCAGCAGTTTCGGGGATTTTGGCTACACCTTC
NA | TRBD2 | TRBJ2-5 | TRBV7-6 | CASSSRLAGGYEDPQETQYF | TGTGCCAGCAGCTCCAGACTAGCGGGGGGGTACGAAGACCCACAAGAGACCCAGTACTTC
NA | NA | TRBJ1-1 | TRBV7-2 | CASSHSRGGTEAFF | TGTGCCAGCAGTCACTCCAGGGGAGGGACTGAAGCTTTCTTT
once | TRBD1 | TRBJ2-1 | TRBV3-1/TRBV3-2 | CASSLTGTGDNEQFF | TGTGCCAGCAGCCTGACCGGGACAGGGGACAATGAGCAGTTCTTC
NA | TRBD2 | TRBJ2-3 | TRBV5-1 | CASSASLAGETDTQYF | TGCGCCAGCAGCGCCTCTCTAGCGGGGGAGACAGATACGCAGTATTTT
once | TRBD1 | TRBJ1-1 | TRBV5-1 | CASSSPDRGSTEAFF | TGCGCCAGCAGCTCCCCGGACAGGGGAAGCACTGAAGCTTTCTTT
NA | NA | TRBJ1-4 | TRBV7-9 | CASSLARGADEKLFF | TGTGCCAGCAGCTTAGCGCGGGGGGCGGACGAAAAACTGTTTTTT
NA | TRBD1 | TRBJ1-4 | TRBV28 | CATERPGQVEKLFF | TGTGCCACCGAGAGACCGGGACAGGTTGAAAAACTGTTTTTT
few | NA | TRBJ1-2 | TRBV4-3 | CASSQEGTGKGYGYTF | TGCGCCAGCAGCCAAGAAGGAACAGGGAAAGGGTATGGCTACACCTTC
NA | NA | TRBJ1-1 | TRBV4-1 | CASSQVDRYTEAFF | TGCGCCAGCAGCCAAGTTGACAGGTACACTGAAGCTTTCTTT
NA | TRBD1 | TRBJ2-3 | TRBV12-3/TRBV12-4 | CASTKGATDTQYF | TGTGCCAGTACCAAGGGGGCCACAGATACGCAGTATTTT
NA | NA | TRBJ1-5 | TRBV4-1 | CASSPGFSNQPQHF | TGCGCCAGCAGCCCAGGTTTTAGCAATCAGCCCCAGCATTTT
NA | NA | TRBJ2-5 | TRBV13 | CASSPWTEETQYF | TGTGCCAGCAGCCCGTGGACAGAAGAGACCCAGTACTTC
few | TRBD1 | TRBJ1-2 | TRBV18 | CASSPSQGVHGYTF | TGTGCCAGCTCACCATCCCAGGGGGTGCATGGCTACACCTTC
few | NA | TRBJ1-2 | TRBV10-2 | CASTFSQGRMGGYTF | TGCGCCAGCACGTTCTCCCAGGGGCGAATGGGGGGCTACACCTTC
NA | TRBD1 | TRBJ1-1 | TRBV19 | CATTGAMNTEAFF | TGTGCCACAACAGGGGCGATGAACACTGAAGCTTTCTTT
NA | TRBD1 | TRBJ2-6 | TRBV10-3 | CAIRMTGGDTGANVLTF | TGTGCCATCAGAATGACAGGGGGCGATACTGGGGCCAACGTCCTGACTTTC
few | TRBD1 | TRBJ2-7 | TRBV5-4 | CASSWNRGYEQYF | TGTGCCAGCAGCTGGAACAGGGGGTACGAGCAGTACTTC
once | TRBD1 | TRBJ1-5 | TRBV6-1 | CASSEQQGHGQPQHF | TGTGCCAGCAGTGAACAACAGGGGCACGGGCAGCCCCAGCATTTT
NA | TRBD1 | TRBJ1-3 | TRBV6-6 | CASSYDRDSSGNTIYF | TGTGCCAGCAGTTACGACAGGGACAGCTCTGGAAACACCATATATTTT
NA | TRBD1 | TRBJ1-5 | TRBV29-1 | CSVYTGGNQPQHF | TGCAGCGTTTATACAGGGGGCAATCAGCCCCAGCATTTT
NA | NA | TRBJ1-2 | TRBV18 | CASSPEAATLLYGYTF | TGTGCCAGCTCACCGGAGGCAGCCACTCTCCTCTATGGCTACACCTTC
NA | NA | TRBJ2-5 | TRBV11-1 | CASSSGSPETQYF | TGTGCCAGCAGCTCAGGAAGCCCTGAGACCCAGTACTTC
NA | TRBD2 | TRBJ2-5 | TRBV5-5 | CASSLVASGGDPQETQYF | TGTGCCAGCAGCTTGGTGGCTAGCGGGGGGGATCCCCAAGAGACCCAGTACTTC
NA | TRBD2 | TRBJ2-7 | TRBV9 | CASSVGAGAPYEQYF | TGTGCCAGCAGCGTAGGAGCGGGGGCCCCCTACGAGCAGTACTTC
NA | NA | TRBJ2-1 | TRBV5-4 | CASSLGSGGVYNEQFF | TGTGCCAGCAGCTTGGGCTCGGGGGGCGTCTACAATGAGCAGTTCTTC
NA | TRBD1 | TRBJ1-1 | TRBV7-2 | CASSLDRGGEAFF | TGTGCCAGCAGCTTAGACAGGGGTGGTGAAGCTTTCTTT
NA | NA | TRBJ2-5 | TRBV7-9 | CASLSRGGEETQYF | TGTGCCAGTCTTTCGCGAGGGGGAGAAGAGACCCAGTACTTC
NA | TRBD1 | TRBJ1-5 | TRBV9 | CASSVGPGTGGNQPQHF | TGTGCCAGCAGCGTAGGCCCCGGAACAGGGGGCAATCAGCCCCAGCATTTT